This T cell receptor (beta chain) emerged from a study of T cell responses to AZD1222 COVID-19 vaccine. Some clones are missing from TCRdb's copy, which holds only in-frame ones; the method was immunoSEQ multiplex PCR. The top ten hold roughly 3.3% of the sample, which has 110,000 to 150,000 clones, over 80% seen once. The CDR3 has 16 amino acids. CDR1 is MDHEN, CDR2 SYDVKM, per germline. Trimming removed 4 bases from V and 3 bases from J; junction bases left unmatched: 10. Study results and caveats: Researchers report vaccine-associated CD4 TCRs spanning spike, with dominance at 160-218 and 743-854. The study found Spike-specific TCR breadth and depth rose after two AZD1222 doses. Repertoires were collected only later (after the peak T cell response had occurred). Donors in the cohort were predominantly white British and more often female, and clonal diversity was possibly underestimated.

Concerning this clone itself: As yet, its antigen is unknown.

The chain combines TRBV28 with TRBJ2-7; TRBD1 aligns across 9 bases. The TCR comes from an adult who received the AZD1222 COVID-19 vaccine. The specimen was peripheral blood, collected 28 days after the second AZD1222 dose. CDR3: CASSSPGQGSLYEQYF. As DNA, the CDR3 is TGTGCCAGCAGTTCTCCCGGACAGGGGAGTCTCTACGAGCAGTACTTC.